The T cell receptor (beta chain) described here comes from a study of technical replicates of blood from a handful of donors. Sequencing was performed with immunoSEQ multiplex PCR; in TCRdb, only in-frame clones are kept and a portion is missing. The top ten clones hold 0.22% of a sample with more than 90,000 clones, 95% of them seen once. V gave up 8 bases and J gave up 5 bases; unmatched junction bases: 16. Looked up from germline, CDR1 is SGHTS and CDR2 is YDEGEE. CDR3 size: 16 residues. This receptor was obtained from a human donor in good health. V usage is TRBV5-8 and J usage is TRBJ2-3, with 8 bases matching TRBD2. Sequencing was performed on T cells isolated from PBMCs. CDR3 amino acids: CASPTPGGALIDTQYF. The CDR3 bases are TGTGCCAGTCCGACCCCCGGGGGGGCCCTCATAGATACGCAGTATTTT.